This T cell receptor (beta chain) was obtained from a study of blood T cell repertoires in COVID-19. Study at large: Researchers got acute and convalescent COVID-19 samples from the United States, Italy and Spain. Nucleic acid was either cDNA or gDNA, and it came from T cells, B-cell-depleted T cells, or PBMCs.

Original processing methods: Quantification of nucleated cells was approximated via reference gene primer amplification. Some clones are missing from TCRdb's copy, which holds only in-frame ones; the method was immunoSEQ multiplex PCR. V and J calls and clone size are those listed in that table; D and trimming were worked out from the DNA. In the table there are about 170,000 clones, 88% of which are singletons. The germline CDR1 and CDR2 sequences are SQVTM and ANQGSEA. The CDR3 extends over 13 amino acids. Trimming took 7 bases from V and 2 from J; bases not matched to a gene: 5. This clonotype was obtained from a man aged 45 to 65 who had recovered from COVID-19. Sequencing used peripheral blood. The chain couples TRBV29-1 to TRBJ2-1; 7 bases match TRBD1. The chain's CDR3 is CSGGQYTYNEQFF. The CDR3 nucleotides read TGCAGCGGGGGACAGTACACCTACAATGAGCAGTTCTTC.